The 24 T cell receptor beta chains reported below all come from one sample, sequenced in a study of blood T cell repertoires in COVID-19. Repertoires were generated with immunoSEQ multiplex PCR, while TCRdb's copy carries only in-frame clones and drops some. The table has hundreds of thousands of clones, 80% to 90% seen once; the top ten hold 8.9%. The source material was PBMCs or T cells enriched from blood (not recorded which). All receptors derive from a woman younger than 30 who had recovered from COVID-19.

This clone has only a few counts. The rearrangement joins TRBV24-1 to TRBJ1-5, with a weak D call TRBD1 (6 bases). CDR1 KGHDR and CDR2 SFDVKD come from the germline V gene. V lost 3 bases and J 4 bases, leaving 12 bases between the germline ends. This CDR3 is 15 amino acids long. Here the CDR3 DNA reads TGTGCCACCAGTGATAATACAGGGTCAAATCAGCCCCAGCATTTT. This sequence encodes CATSDNTGSNQPQHF.

This rearrangement joins TRBV4-2 to TRBJ1-2, with D hard to call. The CDR3 has 16 amino acids. The germline CDR1 and CDR2 sequences are LGHNA and YNFKEQ. Trimming removed 1 base at V and 2 bases at J, with 14 bases between. CDR3 protein: CASSQGYPGQNYGYTF. CDR3 DNA: TGTGCCAGCAGCCAAGGTTATCCTGGGCAGAACTATGGCTACACCTTC.

About this clone itself: Other nucleotide sequences from this sample produce the same CDR3. The rearrangement joins TRBV5-4 to TRBJ2-2; 9 nucleotides match TRBD2. V dropped 0 bases and J dropped 5; count of bases not matched to a gene: 2. Germline V CDR1 and CDR2: SGHNT, YYREEE (reference sequence). The CDR3 totals 15 residues. The CDR3 sequence is CASSLGLAGTGELFF. The CDR3 DNA sequence: TGTGCCAGCAGCTTGGGGCTAGCGGGAACCGGGGAGCTGTTTTTT.

This clone was detected a few times. The sample has other DNA sequences that encode this CDR3 too. This sequence joins TRBV6-5 and TRBJ2-7; 9 nucleotides line up with TRBD1. This CDR3 is 14 amino acids long. Germline loops: CDR1 MNHEY, CDR2 SVGAGI. V lost 0 bases to trimming and J lost 3 bases; unmatched junction nucleotides: 0. CDR3 nucleotides: TGTGCCAGCAGTTACTCGGGACAGGGCTACGAGCAGTACTTC. Translated, it gives CASSYSGQGYEQYF.

The chain joins TRBV5-5 to TRBJ1-2, with a weak D call TRBD1 (6 bases). This CDR3 is 17 amino acids long. Trimming took 1 base from V and 0 from J, leaving 16 bases between them. CDR1 is SGHKS and CDR2 is YYEKEE in the germline V gene (reference sequence). CDR3 amino acids: CASSLTQGRTSNYGYTF. In nucleotides, the CDR3 is TGTGCCAGCAGCTTGACACAGGGCCGAACTTCTAACTATGGCTACACCTTC.

The gene calls are TRBV5-1 and TRBJ2-3, with D tentatively TRBD2 (6 bases). V was shortened by 7 bases and J by 5 bases, with 17 bases between the two germline ends. This CDR3 has 14 residues. CDR1 is SGHRS and CDR2 is YFSETQ in the germline V gene. Here the CDR3 DNA reads TGCGCCAGCGGGATGGGGGGAGGTGGAGATACGCAGTATTTT. Translated: CASGMGGGGDTQYF.

The DNA of the CDR3 is TGTGCCAGCAGCTACAGGGTGCTATCATTTAATGAGCAGTTCTTC. Translating gives CASSYRVLSFNEQFF. The chain combines TRBV5-6 with TRBJ2-1; the D gene is possibly TRBD1 (6 bases). Germline V gene data show CDR1 as SGHDT and CDR2 as YYEEEE. Trimming took 3 bases from V and 7 from J, leaving 17 bases between them. This CDR3 comprises 15 residues.

V is TRBV7-6 and J is TRBJ2-7; D is unresolved. This CDR3 has 13 residues. V lost 1 base, J lost 5 bases, and 9 bases lay in between. Germline-derived CDR1 and CDR2 are SGHVS and FNYEAQ. Written as DNA, the CDR3 is TGTGCCAGCAGCTTAGTTGCGCCTAACGAGCAGTACTTC. Its translation is CASSLVAPNEQYF.

This sequence joins TRBV5-1 and TRBJ2-7; 7 bases map to TRBD2. V shed 3 bases and J 4 bases; nucleotides not matched to a gene: 10. The V gene's germline CDR1 is SGHRS and CDR2 YFSETQ. This CDR3 spans 15 amino acids. Written as DNA, the CDR3 is TGCGCCAGCAGCTACTACCCGGGACTACAATACGAGCAGTACTTC. This sequence encodes CASSYYPGLQYEQYF.

The genes are TRBV2 and TRBJ1-2, with 7 bases matching TRBD1. Germline V CDR1 and CDR2: SNHLY, FYNNEI. The CDR3 has 16 residues. The junction had 10 bases not matched to a gene; V was cut back by 2 bases and J by 4 bases. CDR3: CASSESTSRTGYGYTF. The DNA for the CDR3 is TGTGCCAGCAGTGAATCGACATCCCGGACAGGCTATGGCTACACCTTC.

The rearrangement joins TRBV7-8 to TRBJ2-1; 10 nucleotides line up with TRBD2. Germline values: CDR1 SGHVS, CDR2 FQNEAQ. This CDR3 comprises 15 residues. V trimming: 5 bases; J trimming: 4 bases; junction bases outside the gene matches: 5. The CDR3 DNA follows: TGTGCCAGCAGCCCGAGCGGGGGGGCATACAATGAGCAGTTCTTC. This gives the protein CASSPSGGAYNEQFF.

The genes are TRBV24-1 and TRBJ2-3; D perhaps matches TRBD2 (5 bases). V was trimmed by 6 bases and J by 5 bases, leaving 17 bases between them. Germline CDR1 reads KGHDR; CDR2 reads SFDVKD. The CDR3 covers 15 residues. The CDR3 reads CATSTGSFGLDTQYF. CDR3 coding DNA: TGTGCCACCAGTACGGGGAGTTTCGGACTAGATACGCAGTATTTT.

DNA for the CDR3: TGCAGCGTTGGAATAGGGGGATTTTACTATGGCTACACCTTC. Amino acid sequence: CSVGIGGFYYGYTF. The J gene is TRBJ1-2, the V gene TRBV29-1, with a tentative D call TRBD1 (6 bases). This CDR3 is built from 14 residues. The germline CDR1 and CDR2 sequences are SQVTM and ANQGSEA. Between the trimmed V and J ends, which lost 4 bases and 3 bases, there was a span of 15 bases.

Here the CDR3 DNA reads TGTGCCAGCGCGAGTCGAGAAGGACAGGGGGGCGGCTACACCTTC. The encoded protein is CASASREGQGGGYTF. The gene calls are TRBV5-4 and TRBJ1-2, with TRBD1 matching over 10 bases. CDR1 is SGHNT and CDR2 is YYREEE in the germline V gene (reference sequence). This CDR3 is built from 15 residues. V trimming: 7 bases; J trimming: 8 bases; junction bases outside the gene matches: 14.

This chain connects TRBV2 to TRBJ2-7; D gene unclear. V was clipped by 5 bases and J by 0 bases, with 5 bases between them. This CDR3 is 12 amino acids long. Germline lookup yields CDR1 SNHLY and CDR2 FYNNEI. The CDR3 bases are TGTGCCAGCAGTTTCAGCTCCTACGAGCAGTACTTC. Encoded protein: CASSFSSYEQYF.

The rearrangement links TRBV28 to TRBJ1-2, with 7 bases identical to TRBD1. Germline CDR1 reads MDHEN; CDR2 reads SYDVKM. This CDR3 has 18 residues. V lost 3 bases and J lost 9; bases outside the gene matches: 22. CDR3 coding DNA: TGTGCCAGCAGTTTGCCCCGATACGAAGGACAGGCTAATGGGAGCTACACCTTC. This translates into CASSLPRYEGQANGSYTF.

This chain links TRBV5-1 with TRBJ2-1; 7 bases fit TRBD2. V gave up 1 base and J gave up 4 bases; unmatched junction bases: 8. Per the germline V gene, CDR1 is SGHRS and CDR2 is YFSETQ. The CDR3 is 16 amino acids. CDR3 amino acids: CASSLPLAEAYNEQFF. CDR3 sequence (DNA): TGCGCCAGCAGCTTGCCCCTAGCGGAGGCGTACAATGAGCAGTTCTTC.

J is TRBJ2-5 and V is TRBV28, with D perhaps matching TRBD2 (6 bases). CDR3 length: 13 amino acids. CDR1 and CDR2 (germline): MDHEN, SYDVKM. The germline V and J ends were trimmed by 8 bases and 4 bases, with 14 bases remaining between them. CDR3 amino acids: CASLEVGGETQYF. The CDR3 bases are TGTGCCAGCCTGGAGGTCGGGGGAGAGACCCAGTACTTC.

This chain links TRBV11-3 with TRBJ1-6, with TRBD1 matching 9 bases. Unmatched junction bases numbered 3, after V lost 0 bases and J lost 9 bases. The length of the CDR3 is 15 residues. Germline loops: CDR1 SGHNT, CDR2 YENEEA. Here the CDR3 reads CASSLEDRGLSPLHF. The CDR3 DNA follows: TGTGCCAGCAGCTTAGAGGACAGGGGTCTTTCACCCCTCCACTTT.

In its sample, this clone was seen many times. This same CDR3 is encoded by further DNA sequences in the sample. This chain connects TRBV7-3 to TRBJ2-1, with 9 positions matching TRBD2. J lost 3 bases, V lost 5 bases, and 5 bases had no gene match. The CDR3 runs 15 residues. CDR1 SGHTA and CDR2 FQGTGA come from the germline V gene. The chain's CDR3 is CASSQNSGSYNEQFF. The CDR3 DNA reads TGTGCCAGCAGCCAAAATAGCGGGAGCTACAATGAGCAGTTCTTC.

This chain joins TRBV28 and TRBJ1-4; no clear D. Germline CDR1 MDHEN, CDR2 SYDVKM. V was shortened by 5 bases and J by 6 bases, with 13 bases between the two germline ends. The CDR3 sequence is 14 residues long. The CDR3 bases are TGTGCCAGCAGTCGGTCGCGTTCTGATGAAAAACTGTTTTTT. Residues: CASSRSRSDEKLFF.

The V call is TRBV2, the J call TRBJ2-1; D is ambiguous. The V gene's germline CDR1 is SNHLY and CDR2 FYNNEI. CDR3 length equals 14 residues. The germline V and J ends were trimmed by 5 bases and 1 base, with 9 bases remaining between them. The CDR3 reads CASSRGVSYNEQFF. CDR3 DNA: TGTGCCAGCAGTCGCGGTGTTTCCTACAATGAGCAGTTCTTC.

J is TRBJ1-3 and V is TRBV10-3; D might be TRBD1 (5 bases). Germline CDR1 ENHRY, CDR2 SYGVKD. Trimming pared 10 bases from V and 4 bases from J, leaving 23 bases between. The CDR3 totals 16 residues. The CDR3 sequence is CATRRAGLSSGNTIYF. The CDR3 DNA reads TGTGCCACCCGCAGGGCAGGCCTCTCTTCAGGAAACACCATATATTTT.

Turning to this clone: One end of the junction varies from germline; a read error may be responsible. The gene calls are TRBV7-6 and TRBJ2-1, with 9 bases that match TRBD2. The CDR3 totals 15 residues. Germline V CDR1 and CDR2: SGHVS, FNYEAQ. CDR3 protein: CASSRGLARVNGQFF. DNA of the CDR3: TGTGCCAGCAGCCGAGGACTAGCGAGGGTTAATGGGCAGTTCTTC.